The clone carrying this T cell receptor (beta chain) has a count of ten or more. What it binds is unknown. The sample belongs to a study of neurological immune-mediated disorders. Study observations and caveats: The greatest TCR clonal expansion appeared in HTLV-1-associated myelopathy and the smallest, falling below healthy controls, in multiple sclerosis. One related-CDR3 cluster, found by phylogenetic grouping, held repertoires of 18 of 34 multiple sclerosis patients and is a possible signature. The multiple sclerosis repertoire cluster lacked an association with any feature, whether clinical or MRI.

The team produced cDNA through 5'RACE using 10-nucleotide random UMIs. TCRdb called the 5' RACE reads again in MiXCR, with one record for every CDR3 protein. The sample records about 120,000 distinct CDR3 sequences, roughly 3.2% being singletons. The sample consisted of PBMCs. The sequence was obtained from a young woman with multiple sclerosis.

The CDR3 region is CASSQGVRTDTQYF. For the CDR3, the DNA is TGTGCCAGCTCACAGGGGGTTCGCACAGATACGCAGTATTTT. This chain joins TRBV18 and TRBJ2-3; maybe TRBD1 (6 bases). CDR3 length: 14 amino acids. Germline CDR1 KGHSH, CDR2 LQKENI. The germline V and J ends were trimmed by 4 bases and 1 base, with 9 bases remaining between them.